This T cell receptor (beta chain) was observed in a study of T cell responses to AZD1222 COVID-19 vaccine. Turning to the study itself: Second-dose intervals of approximately 4 or approximately 12 weeks were pooled.

Sequencing used immunoSEQ multiplex PCR; TCRdb keeps in-frame clones, though not all of them. The data hold about 180,000 clones, with 85% to 90% observed a single time. The CDR3 runs 13 residues. Trimming pared 8 bases from V and 7 bases from J, leaving 12 bases between. Germline-derived CDR1 and CDR2 are LNHDA and SQIVND (reference sequence). The sequenced sample was peripheral blood, obtained on day 0 of AZD1222 vaccination. The receptor was isolated from an adult in good health. The chain has TRBV19 and TRBJ1-6, with D possibly matching TRBD1 (5 bases). The CDR3 DNA sequence: TGTGCCAGTGGTTTGACAGACAATTCACCCCTCCACTTT. Amino acid sequence: CASGLTDNSPLHF. Drawing the rest from reference TRBV19 and TRBJ1-6, the complete variable domain is DGGITQSPKYLFRKEGQNVTLSCEQNLNHDAMYWYRQDPGQGLRLIYYSQIVNDFQKGDIAEGYSVSREKKESFPLTVTSAQKNPTAFYLCASGLTDNSPLHFGNGTRLTVT.